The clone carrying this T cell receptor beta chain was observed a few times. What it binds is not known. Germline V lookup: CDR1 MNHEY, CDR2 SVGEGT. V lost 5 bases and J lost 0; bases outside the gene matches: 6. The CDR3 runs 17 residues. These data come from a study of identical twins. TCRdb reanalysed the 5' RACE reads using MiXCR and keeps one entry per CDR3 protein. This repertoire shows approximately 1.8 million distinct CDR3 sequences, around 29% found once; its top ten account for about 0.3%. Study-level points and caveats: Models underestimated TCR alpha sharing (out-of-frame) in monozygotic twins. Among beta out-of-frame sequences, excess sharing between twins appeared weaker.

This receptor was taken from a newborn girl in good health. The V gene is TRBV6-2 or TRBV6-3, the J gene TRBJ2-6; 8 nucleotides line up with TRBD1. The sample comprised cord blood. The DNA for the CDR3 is TGTGCCAGCAGTACCGGACAGGGACTCTCTGGGGCCAACGTCCTGACTTTC. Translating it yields CASSTGQGLSGANVLTF.